Reported below is one TCR beta chain. The method was immunoSEQ multiplex PCR; TCRdb's version includes in-frame clones alone and lacks a portion of them. The sample carries 95,000 to 150,000 clones, under 95% recorded once. This sample is drawn from a study of OX40 agonist ivuxolimab in advanced cancers. Study-wide context: Enrolled patients in dose escalation had cancers that were hepatocellular carcinoma, melanoma, renal cell or head and neck cancer. Among those enrolled, mean age was around 60 years (range roughly 23 to 79) and roughly 84% were male.

Germline CDR1 and CDR2: SGDLS and YYNGEE. Trimming left V 0 bases short and J 4 bases short, with 17 bases between. CDR3 length: 16 amino acids. The TCR was taken from an adult with an advanced solid tumor such as melanoma, head and neck, liver or kidney cancer. Sequenced here: CD4+ or CD8+ T cells sorted from blood, sampled in a trial of the OX40 agonist ivuxolimab. The J gene is TRBJ2-7, the V gene TRBV9, with D maybe TRBD2 (5 bases). In DNA form, the CDR3 reads TGTGCCAGCAGCGTAGACGGGAACTCTGCTTGGTACGAGCAGTACTTC. This encodes CASSVDGNSAWYEQYF.